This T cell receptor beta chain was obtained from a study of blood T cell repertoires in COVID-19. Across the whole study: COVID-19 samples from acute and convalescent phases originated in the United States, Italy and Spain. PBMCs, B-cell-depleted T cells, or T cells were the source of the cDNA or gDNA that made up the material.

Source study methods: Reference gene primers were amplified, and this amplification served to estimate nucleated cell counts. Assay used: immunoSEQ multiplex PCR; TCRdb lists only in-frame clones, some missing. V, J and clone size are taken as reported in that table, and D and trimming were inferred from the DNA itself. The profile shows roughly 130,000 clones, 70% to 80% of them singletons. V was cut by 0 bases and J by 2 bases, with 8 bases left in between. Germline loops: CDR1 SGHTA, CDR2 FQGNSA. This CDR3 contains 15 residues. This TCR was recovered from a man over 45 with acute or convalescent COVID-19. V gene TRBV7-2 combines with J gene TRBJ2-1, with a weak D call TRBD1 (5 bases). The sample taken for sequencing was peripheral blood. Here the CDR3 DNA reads TGTGCCAGCAGCTTAGCGGCAGGGACCTACAATGAGCAGTTCTTC. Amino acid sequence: CASSLAAGTYNEQFF.